These 16 T cell receptor beta chains were sequenced from one sample in a study of CDR3 diversity in severe acne. TCRdb analysed the PCR reads with MiXCR anew, one entry per CDR3 protein. The top ten hold about 9.9% of the sample, which has more than 80,000 distinct CDR3 sequences, approximately 49% seen once. The material sequenced was blood. All receptors come from a male donor with severe acne vulgaris.

The J gene is TRBJ1-1, the V gene TRBV2; D gene unclear. The CDR3 is made up of 12 amino acids. Germline CDR1 SNHLY, CDR2 FYNNEI. The germline V and J ends were trimmed by 4 bases and 2 bases, with 5 bases remaining between them. CDR3 in DNA: TGTGCCAGCAGTGCTGAAAACACTGAAGCTTTCTTT. Translating gives CASSAENTEAFF.

V usage is TRBV10-2 and J usage is TRBJ2-2; D remains ambiguous. CDR3 length: 14 amino acids. The germline V gene has CDR1 WSHSY and CDR2 SAAADI. V lost 6 bases to trimming and J lost 4 bases, with 12 bases between them. CDR3 in amino acids: CASREREGTGELFF. DNA for the CDR3: TGCGCCAGCAGGGAGCGAGAAGGCACCGGGGAGCTGTTTTTT.

Judged by abundance, this clonotype is medium-sized. This CDR3 is CASTYRRGGQPQHF. DNA of the CDR3: TGTGCCAGCACCTACCGGCGAGGTGGGCAGCCCCAGCATTTT. The chain joins TRBV2 to TRBJ1-5; D call uncertain. CDR1 and CDR2 from the germline V gene are SNHLY and FYNNEI. This CDR3 has 14 amino acids. Trimming shortened V by 7 bases and J by 7 bases, and 17 bases separated the two germline ends.

This clonotype was observed at least ten times. J is TRBJ1-3 and V is TRBV29-1; D remains ambiguous. In germline, CDR1 is SQVTM, CDR2 ANQGSEA. Trimming took 7 bases from V and 0 from J, leaving 10 bases between them. The CDR3 has 13 residues. The CDR3, as DNA: TGCAGCGCCGTGGCCGTCTCTGGAAACACCATATATTTT. Translating gives CSAVAVSGNTIYF.

In this sample, this clonotype turned up many times. J is TRBJ1-6 and V is TRBV5-1; D gene uncertain. The CDR3 sequence is 18 residues long. CDR1 and CDR2 (germline): SGHRS, YFSETQ. The ends were cut back, 0 bases at V and 4 bases at J, with 17 bases in the middle. In DNA, the CDR3 is TGCGCCAGCAGCTTGGTCGGGTCCCGAACCGCTTATAATTCACCCCTCCACTTT. It codes for CASSLVGSRTAYNSPLHF.

CDR3 nucleotides: TGTGCCAGCAGCTCCAGGGACAGGAAGAACTCTGGGGCCAACGTCCTGACTTTC. Its protein is CASSSRDRKNSGANVLTF. This rearrangement joins TRBV7-9 to TRBJ2-6, with 8 bases identical to TRBD1. CDR3 size: 18 residues. Germline V gene data show CDR1 as SEHNR and CDR2 as FQNEAQ (reference sequence). J was trimmed by 0 bases and V by 4 bases; bases with no gene match: 8.

This clonotype has a single count. V usage is TRBV27 and J usage is TRBJ2-3; TRBD1 matches 9 bases. The V segment lost 5 bases and the J segment 2 bases; nucleotides outside the gene matches: 8. CDR3 length: 16 residues. The V gene's germline CDR1 is MNHEY and CDR2 SMNVEV (reference sequence). The CDR3 nucleotides are TGTGCCAGCAGTATACCGACAGGGGGTTACACAGATACGCAGTATTTT. Protein: CASSIPTGGYTDTQYF.

At least ten counts were recorded for this clonotype. The chain couples TRBV2 to TRBJ2-5; 7 positions agree with TRBD2. This CDR3 contains 13 residues. V was pared by 6 bases and J by 7 bases, with 8 bases of the junction left unmatched. The germline gives CDR1 SNHLY, CDR2 FYNNEI. The CDR3 DNA reads TGTGCCAGCAGGGGACGGGAGGAAGGGACCCAGTACTTC. Translating gives CASRGREEGTQYF.

This clonotype was counted once. The gene calls are TRBV29-1 and TRBJ1-2; TRBD1 is a possible D gene (5 bases). V was cut by 3 bases and J by 6 bases, with 11 bases left in between. This CDR3 is 12 amino acids long. CDR1 and CDR2 (germline): SQVTM, ANQGSEA. As DNA, the CDR3 is TGCAGCGTTGACATGGCAGGGAATGGCTACACCTTC. This translates into CSVDMAGNGYTF. Full variable domain (missing parts from reference TRBV29-1 and TRBJ1-2): SAVISQKPSRDICQRGTSLTIQCQVDSQVTMMFWYRQQPGQSLTLIATANQGSEATYESGFVIDKFPISRPNLTFSTLTVSNMSPEDSSIYLCSVDMAGNGYTFGSGTRLTVV.

V and J are TRBV5-1 and TRBJ1-2; the match to TRBD1 covers 8 bases. There are 13 residues in the CDR3. Trimming removed 1 base from V and 9 bases from J; junction bases left unmatched: 5. The germline V gene has CDR1 SGHRS and CDR2 YFSETQ. CDR3 residues: CASSLRQGASYTF. As DNA, the CDR3 is TGCGCCAGCAGCTTGAGGCAGGGGGCAAGCTACACCTTC.

There are many counts of this clonotype. The rearrangement joins TRBV29-1 to TRBJ2-1; tentatively, D is TRBD2 (5 bases). This CDR3 has 12 amino acids. Germline V gene data show CDR1 as SQVTM and CDR2 as ANQGSEA. Trimming took 7 bases from V and 4 from J, leaving 11 bases between them. CDR3 bases: TGCAGCGGAAGGACTGATTACAATGAGCAGTTCTTC. It yields the protein CSGRTDYNEQFF.

This clonotype appeared many times. J is TRBJ2-2 and V is TRBV19; D may be TRBD1 (5 bases). The CDR3 has 14 residues. Germline V CDR1 and CDR2: LNHDA, SQIVND (reference sequence). Trimming cost V 1 base and J 6 bases, with 9 bases left between them. CDR3 DNA sequence: TGTGCCAGTAGTATAGCCGAAGGGGCCGGGGAGCTGTTTTTT. Amino acids: CASSIAEGAGELFF.

In regard to this clonotype: An end of the junction does not agree with germline; a read error may underlie this. V and J are TRBV5-4 and TRBJ2-1; TRBD2 matches 7 bases. Germline-derived CDR1 and CDR2 are SGHNT and YYREEE (reference sequence). This CDR3 comprises 14 residues. The CDR3 region has the DNA TGTGCCGGCAGCTTGATGGGGGGGTTACACGAGCAGTTCTTC. Translated, it gives CAGSLMGGLHEQFF.

CDR3 DNA: TGTGCCAGCAGCTCGACAGGGGGCAATGGATTAGAGACCCAGTACTTC. Protein sequence: CASSSTGGNGLETQYF. The chain joins TRBV5-5 to TRBJ2-5, with 10 bases matching TRBD1. Looked up from germline, CDR1 is SGHKS and CDR2 is YYEKEE (reference sequence). There are 16 residues in the CDR3. Trimming cost V 3 bases and J 4 bases; bases outside gene matches: 9.

This clonotype was picked up many times. The chain carries TRBV20-1 and TRBJ1-3; no clear D gene. Trimming removed 3 bases from V and 0 bases from J, with 12 bases in between. CDR3 length: 15 amino acids. Germline V gives CDR1 DFQATT, CDR2 SNEGSKA (reference sequence). The CDR3 DNA sequence: TGCAGTGCTAGTCGCAGTCTTGGCTCTGGAAACACCATATATTTT. Its protein is CSASRSLGSGNTIYF.

Regarding this clonotype: The DNA is left out, because the CDR3 cannot be placed on it with certainty; the CDR3 is given as TCRdb lists it. The genes are TRBV5-4 and TRBJ2-1; TRBD2 is the table's D call, not checked against the DNA. Germline CDR1 is SGHNT and CDR2 is YYREEE (reference sequence). The CDR3 sequence runs 22 residues, both termini included. CDR3 residues: CASSFYICSARENMGRNNEQFF.